This T cell receptor beta chain was retrieved from a study of metastatic and nonmetastatic thyroid tumors. Overall study: Across blood and tumor or nodule tissue, repertoires from malignant and benign thyroid patients were compared with one another.

Patients underwent thyroid surgery, and none had received any treatment before it. This clone has a count of ten or more. CDR1 LNHNV and CDR2 YYDKDF come from the germline V gene (reference sequence). CDR3 length: 13 residues. V shed 0 bases and J shed 5 bases, with 7 bases lying between them. The authors' processing: CDR3 differences across clinicopathological groups were used to build a distant-metastasis classifier for papillary thyroid cancer. TCRdb re-called the PCR reads through MiXCR. The V and J calls, along with clone size, are taken from TCRdb and not from the paper's own processing. In the table there are 30,000 to 35,000 clones, 15% of which are singletons.

The chain carries TRBV15 and TRBJ1-2; D may be TRBD1 (5 bases). The source material was blood. This TCR came from a male donor with papillary thyroid cancer or a benign thyroid nodule (not recorded which). Some clones in this sample may be carry-over from other donors' samples. The CDR3 here is CATSRDEGYGYTF. DNA for the CDR3: TGTGCCACCAGCAGAGATGAGGGGTATGGCTACACCTTC.